This passage covers 23 T cell receptor beta chains from one sample sequenced in a study of healthy donors' naive CD4 and CD8 T cells. TCR libraries were built from approximately 0.45 ug of total RNA by linear amplification. Each CDR3 protein is one row after TCRdb ran MiXCR on the reads. The repertoire has some 190,000 distinct CDR3 sequences, about 70% of them found once; the top ten carry less than 2.5%. The source material was naive CD4+ and CD8+ T cells sorted from blood, pooled from several donors. The receptor source for this set is a pool of human donors in good health; the sample pools cells from several healthy donors.

The chain combines TRBV20-1 with TRBJ2-6, with D hard to call. The germline gives CDR1 DFQATT, CDR2 SNEGSKA (reference sequence). V was cut by 3 bases and J by 1 base, with 7 bases left in between. CDR3 length equals 14 residues. CDR3 bases: TGCAGTGCTAGGGTGGGATCTGGGGCCAACGTCCTGACTTTC. Its protein is CSARVGSGANVLTF.

The chain carries TRBV27 and TRBJ2-7; D is ambiguous. V lost 6 bases to trimming and J lost 3 bases, with 15 bases between them. CDR1 and CDR2 from the germline V gene are MNHEY and SMNVEV (reference sequence). CDR3 length: 14 residues. CDR3 nucleotides: TGTGCCAGCAGCCTAGGGCCTGGGAACTACGAGCAGTACTTC. Protein product: CASSLGPGNYEQYF.

This clonotype was recorded once. The V and J genes are TRBV19 and TRBJ1-5, with 8 nucleotides matching TRBD1. The CDR3 runs 14 residues. Germline V gene lookup returns CDR1 LNHDA and CDR2 SQIVND (reference sequence). With 4 bases clipped from V and 6 bases from J, the junction kept 5 bases outside the gene matches. CDR3 bases: TGTGCCAGTAGTACAACAGGGGGTTTTCAGCCCCAGCATTTT. It encodes CASSTTGGFQPQHF.

The genes are TRBV30 and TRBJ2-1, with D tentatively TRBD2 (6 bases). Germline V gene data show CDR1 as GTSNPN and CDR2 as SVGIG (reference sequence). Trimming removed 1 base at V and 0 bases at J, with 10 bases between. The CDR3 runs 15 residues. This CDR3 reads CAWSGGASSYNEQFF. CDR3 nucleotide sequence: TGTGCCTGGAGTGGCGGGGCGAGCTCCTACAATGAGCAGTTCTTC. The full variable domain, in which reference TRBV30 and TRBJ2-1 provide the parts outside the CDR3, is SQTIHQWPATLVQPVGSPLSLECTVEGTSNPNLYWYRQAAGRGLQLLFYSVGIGQISSEVPQNLSASRPQDRQFILSSKKLLLSDSGFYLCAWSGGASSYNEQFFGPGTRLTVL.

The rearrangement uses TRBV30 and TRBJ1-2; TRBD1 matches 7 bases. V lost 4 bases and J lost 5; bases outside the gene matches: 10. CDR1 is GTSNPN and CDR2 is SVGIG in the germline V gene (reference sequence). The CDR3 totals 14 residues. The CDR3 DNA reads as TGTGCCTGGAATACAGGGGTAGAAAGTTATGGCTACACCTTC. Its protein is CAWNTGVESYGYTF.

The chain's CDR3 is CASSGRGQVQPNEQFF. In DNA form, the CDR3 reads TGTGCCAGCAGCGGACGAGGACAGGTTCAACCCAATGAGCAGTTCTTC. The chain has TRBV5-4 and TRBJ2-1; 7 bases agree with TRBD1. The J segment lost 6 bases and the V segment lost 4 bases, leaving 13 bases of the junction unmatched. Looked up from germline, CDR1 is SGHNT and CDR2 is YYREEE (reference sequence). CDR3 length: 16 residues.

The chain combines TRBV29-1 with TRBJ2-7; 7 bases map to TRBD2. The CDR3 runs 11 residues. Germline V gives CDR1 SQVTM, CDR2 ANQGSEA. Unmatched junction bases numbered 1, after V lost 6 bases and J lost 2 bases. CDR3 nucleotides: TGCAGCGTCCGGGGGGCCTACGAGCAGTACTTC. It encodes CSVRGAYEQYF.

This chain joins TRBV20-1 and TRBJ1-1, with D possibly being TRBD1 (5 bases). The CDR3 is made up of 15 amino acids. Germline lookup yields CDR1 DFQATT and CDR2 SNEGSKA (reference sequence). With 0 bases removed from V and 3 bases from J, the gap between germline ends came to 14 bases. DNA for the CDR3: TGCAGTGCTAGAGATCGGGGCAGATACTACACTGAAGCTTTCTTT. As protein: CSARDRGRYYTEAFF.

V gene TRBV29-1 combines with J gene TRBJ2-7; 13 bases are a match to TRBD2. Germline CDR1 reads SQVTM; CDR2 reads ANQGSEA. This CDR3 has 14 residues. V lost 4 bases, J lost 4 bases, and 4 bases stayed unmatched. The CDR3 DNA follows: TGCAGCGTTGGAGGACTAGCGGGAGTTTACGAGCAGTACTTC. It specifies CSVGGLAGVYEQYF.

The chain is built from TRBV20-1 and TRBJ2-1, with 11 bases matching TRBD1. The V and J ends lost 6 bases and 8 bases, in that order; junction bases with no gene match: 6. CDR3 size: 13 residues. The germline CDR1 and CDR2 sequences are DFQATT and SNEGSKA (reference sequence). Here the CDR3 DNA reads TGCAGTGCCAGACGGACAGGGGGCGATGAGCAGTTCTTC. Protein sequence: CSARRTGGDEQFF.

CDR3: CASSTSRGVYEQYF. CDR3 sequence (DNA): TGTGCCAGTAGTACTAGCCGAGGGGTCTACGAGCAGTACTTC. The rearrangement uses TRBV19 and TRBJ2-7; D tentatively reads TRBD1 or TRBD2 (5 bases each). Germline CDR1 reads LNHDA; CDR2 reads SQIVND (reference sequence). The germline V and J ends were trimmed by 4 bases and 3 bases, with 13 bases remaining between them. This CDR3 has 14 residues.

In its sample, this clonotype was seen a few times. The chain couples TRBV29-1 to TRBJ1-3, with unresolved D. The V end was cut by 3 bases, the J end by 0 bases, with 12 bases between. Per germline, CDR1 SQVTM and CDR2 ANQGSEA. The CDR3 is 15 residues long. The CDR3 region has the DNA TGCAGCGTTGAGAAGGATGGGAGCTCTGGAAACACCATATATTTT. As protein: CSVEKDGSSGNTIYF.

The CDR3 spells CASSLLGGGAKEAFF. The DNA for the CDR3 is TGTGCCAGCAGTCTTCTGGGAGGGGGCGCTAAAGAAGCTTTCTTT. The chain joins TRBV12-3 or TRBV12-4 to TRBJ1-1, with 7 bases matching TRBD1. V shed 5 bases, J shed 8 bases, and the junction held 14 bases outside the gene matches. The CDR3 sequence is 15 residues long.

This chain links TRBV10-3 with TRBJ2-7, with a possible D match to TRBD2 (6 bases). CDR1 and CDR2 from the germline V gene are ENHRY and SYGVKD. Trimming took 11 bases from V and 3 from J, leaving 11 bases between them. This CDR3 is 11 amino acids long. The CDR3 sequence: CAAGFGYEQYF. CDR3 coding DNA: TGTGCCGCGGGATTTGGCTACGAGCAGTACTTC.

In its sample, this clonotype was seen once. The chain recombines TRBV6-6 with TRBJ2-1, with 10 bases matching TRBD2. The V gene's germline CDR1 is MNHNY and CDR2 SVGAGI (reference sequence). V gave up 6 bases and J gave up 3 bases; unmatched junction bases: 2. The CDR3 covers 14 residues. The CDR3 spells CASRTSGHYNEQFF. Written as DNA, the CDR3 is TGTGCCAGCAGGACTAGCGGGCACTACAATGAGCAGTTCTTC.

In this sample, this clonotype turned up a few times. The rearrangement uses TRBV6-1 and TRBJ2-7; no clear D. Trimming pared 11 bases from V and 3 bases from J, leaving 20 bases between. The CDR3 length is 14 residues. Germline assignment: CDR1 MNHNS and CDR2 SASEGT. The CDR3: CAACQTSRLYEQYF. The CDR3 coding sequence is TGTGCCGCCTGTCAGACAAGCAGACTCTACGAGCAGTACTTC.

The V call is TRBV15, the J call TRBJ1-3; possible D gene TRBD1, 5 bases. CDR3 size: 15 residues. The V gene lost 0 bases and the J gene lost 4 bases, with 10 bases spanning the gap. Germline CDR1 LNHNV, CDR2 YYDKDF (reference sequence). CDR3: CATSRDAGRGNTIYF. The CDR3 nucleotides read TGTGCCACCAGCAGAGATGCAGGGAGAGGAAACACCATATATTTT.

The J gene is TRBJ1-5, the V gene TRBV5-5; D remains ambiguous. CDR1 is SGHKS, CDR2 YYEKEE, per germline (reference sequence). V lost 4 bases, J lost 6 bases, and 11 bases lay in between. The CDR3 spans 13 residues. This chain's CDR3 is CASSPATSQPQHF. The CDR3 nucleotides read TGTGCCAGCAGCCCGGCGACCAGTCAGCCCCAGCATTTT.

This chain uses TRBV11-1 with TRBJ2-2, with no clear D. CDR1 is SGHAT and CDR2 is FQDESV in the germline V gene (reference sequence). V lost 5 bases to trimming and J lost 2 bases, with 9 bases between them. The CDR3 is 14 residues long. CDR3 region: CASSPRPNTGELFF. The CDR3 bases are TGTGCCAGCAGCCCTCGACCTAACACCGGGGAGCTGTTTTTT. Using reference TRBV11-1 and TRBJ2-2 for the parts outside the CDR3, the full variable domain is EAEVAQSPRYKITEKSQAVAFWCDPISGHATLYWYRQILGQGPELLVQFQDESVVDDSQLPKDRFSAERLKGVDSTLKIQPAELGDSAMYLCASSPRPNTGELFFGEGSRLTVL.

Only one count was recorded for this clonotype. The chain joins TRBV29-1 to TRBJ2-5; 8 bases are shared with TRBD2. This CDR3 region has 16 residues. The germline gives CDR1 SQVTM, CDR2 ANQGSEA. V shed 6 bases, J shed 1 base, and the junction held 13 bases outside the gene matches. CDR3 in amino acids: CSVVGGAAHLQETQYF. The CDR3 region has the DNA TGCAGCGTGGTCGGGGGGGCGGCCCACCTCCAAGAGACCCAGTACTTC.

The CDR3 DNA reads as TGTGCCAGCAGACGACAGGGGAAGGAATCACCCCTCCACTTT. Residues: CASRRQGKESPLHF. The rearrangement links TRBV12-3 or TRBV12-4 to TRBJ1-6, with TRBD1 identical over 8 bases. There are 14 residues in the CDR3. V lost 6 bases and J lost 10; bases outside the gene matches: 8.

The rearrangement links TRBV10-3 to TRBJ1-1; the match to TRBD1 covers 11 bases. From germline, CDR1 is ENHRY and CDR2 SYGVKD. This CDR3 is built from 16 residues. Trimming cost V 6 bases and J 8 bases; bases outside gene matches: 14. The CDR3 nucleotides read TGTGCCATCAGCCGGACAGGGGGCGAGGTGGGCACCGAAGCTTTCTTT. This translates into CAISRTGGEVGTEAFF.

The V gene is TRBV29-1, the J gene TRBJ2-7, with 7 bases identical to TRBD1. Germline loops: CDR1 SQVTM, CDR2 ANQGSEA. There are 12 residues in the CDR3. The junction had 4 bases not matched to a gene; V was cut back by 5 bases and J by 3 bases. CDR3 loop: CSVIGQVYEQYF. DNA of the CDR3: TGCAGCGTTATCGGACAGGTCTACGAGCAGTACTTC.